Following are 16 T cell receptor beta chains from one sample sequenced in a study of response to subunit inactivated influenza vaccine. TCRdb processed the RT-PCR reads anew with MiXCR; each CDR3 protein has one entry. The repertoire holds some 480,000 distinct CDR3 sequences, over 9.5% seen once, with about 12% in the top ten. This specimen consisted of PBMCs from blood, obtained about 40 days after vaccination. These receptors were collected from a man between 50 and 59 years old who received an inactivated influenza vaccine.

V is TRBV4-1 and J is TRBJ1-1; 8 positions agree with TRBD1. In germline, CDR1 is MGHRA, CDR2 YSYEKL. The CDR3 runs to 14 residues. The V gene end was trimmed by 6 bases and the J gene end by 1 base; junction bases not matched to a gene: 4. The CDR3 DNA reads TGCGCCAGCAGGCGGACAGGGAGGAACACTGAAGCTTTCTTT. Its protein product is CASRRTGRNTEAFF.

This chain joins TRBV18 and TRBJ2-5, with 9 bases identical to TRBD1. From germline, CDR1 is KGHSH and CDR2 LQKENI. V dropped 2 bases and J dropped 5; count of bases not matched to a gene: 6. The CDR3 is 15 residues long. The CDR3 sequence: CASSPIDRGLETQYF. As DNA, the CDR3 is TGTGCCAGCTCACCAATCGACAGGGGGTTGGAGACCCAGTACTTC.

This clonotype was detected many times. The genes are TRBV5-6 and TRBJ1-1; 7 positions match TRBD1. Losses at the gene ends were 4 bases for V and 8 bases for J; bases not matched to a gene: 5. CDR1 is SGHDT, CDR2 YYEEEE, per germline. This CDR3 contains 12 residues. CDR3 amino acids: CASSATGSEAFF. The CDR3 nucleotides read TGTGCCAGCAGCGCGACAGGGTCCGAAGCTTTCTTT.

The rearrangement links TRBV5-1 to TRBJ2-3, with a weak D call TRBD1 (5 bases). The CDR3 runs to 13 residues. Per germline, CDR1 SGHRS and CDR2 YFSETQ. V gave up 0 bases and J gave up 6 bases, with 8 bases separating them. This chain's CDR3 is CASSLDRPDTQYF. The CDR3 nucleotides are TGCGCCAGCAGCTTGGACAGGCCTGATACGCAGTATTTT.

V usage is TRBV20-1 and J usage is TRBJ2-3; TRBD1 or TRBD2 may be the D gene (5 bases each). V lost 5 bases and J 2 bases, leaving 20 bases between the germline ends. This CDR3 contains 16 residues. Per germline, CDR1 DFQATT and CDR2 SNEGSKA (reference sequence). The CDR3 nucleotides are TGCAGTGCTGAACCCGGGACGCTGATCCACACAGATACGCAGTATTTT. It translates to CSAEPGTLIHTDTQYF.

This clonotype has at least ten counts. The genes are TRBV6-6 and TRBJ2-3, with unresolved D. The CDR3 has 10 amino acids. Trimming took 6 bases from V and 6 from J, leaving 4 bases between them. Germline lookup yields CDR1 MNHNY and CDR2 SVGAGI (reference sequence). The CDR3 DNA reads TGTGCCAGCAGGCACGATACGCAGTATTTT. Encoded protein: CASRHDTQYF.

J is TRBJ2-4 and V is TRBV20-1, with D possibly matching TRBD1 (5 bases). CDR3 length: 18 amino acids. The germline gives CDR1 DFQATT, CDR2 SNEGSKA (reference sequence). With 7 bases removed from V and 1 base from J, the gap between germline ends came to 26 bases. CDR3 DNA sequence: TGCAGTGTTTCCCTTTTAGGGGCCCTGGGTTGGGCCAAAAACATTCAGTACTTC. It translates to CSVSLLGALGWAKNIQYF.

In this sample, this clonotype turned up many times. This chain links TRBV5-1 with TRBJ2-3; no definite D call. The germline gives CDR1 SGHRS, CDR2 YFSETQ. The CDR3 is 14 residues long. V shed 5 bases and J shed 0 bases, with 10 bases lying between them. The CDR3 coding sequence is TGCGCCAGCAGACCTCACCCTAGCACAGATACGCAGTATTTT. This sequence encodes CASRPHPSTDTQYF.

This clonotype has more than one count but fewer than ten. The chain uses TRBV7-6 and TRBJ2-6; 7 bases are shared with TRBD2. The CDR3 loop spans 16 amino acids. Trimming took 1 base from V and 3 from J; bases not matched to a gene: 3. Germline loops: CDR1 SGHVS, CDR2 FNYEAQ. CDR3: CASSLERGGGANVLTF. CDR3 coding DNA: TGTGCCAGCAGCTTAGAGCGGGGAGGTGGGGCCAACGTCCTGACTTTC.

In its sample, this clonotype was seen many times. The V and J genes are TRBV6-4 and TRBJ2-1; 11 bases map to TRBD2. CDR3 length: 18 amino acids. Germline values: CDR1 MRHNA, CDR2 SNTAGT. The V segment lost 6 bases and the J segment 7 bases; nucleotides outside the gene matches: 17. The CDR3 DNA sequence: TGTGCCAGCAGCCCTGGACTAGCGGGCCATACCGGACTTAATGAGCAGTTCTTC. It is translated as CASSPGLAGHTGLNEQFF.

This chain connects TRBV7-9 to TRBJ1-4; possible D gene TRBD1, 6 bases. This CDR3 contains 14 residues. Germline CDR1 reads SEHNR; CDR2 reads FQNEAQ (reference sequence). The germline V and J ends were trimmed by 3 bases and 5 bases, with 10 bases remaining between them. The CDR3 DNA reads TGTGCCAGCAGCTTCCCAGGGGAGAATGAAAAACTGTTTTTT. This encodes CASSFPGENEKLFF.

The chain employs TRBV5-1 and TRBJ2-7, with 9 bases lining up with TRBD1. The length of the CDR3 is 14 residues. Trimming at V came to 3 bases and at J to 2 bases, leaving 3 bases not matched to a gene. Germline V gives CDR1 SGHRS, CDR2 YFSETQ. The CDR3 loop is CASSWTGVTYEQYF. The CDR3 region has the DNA TGCGCCAGCAGCTGGACAGGGGTAACCTACGAGCAGTACTTC.

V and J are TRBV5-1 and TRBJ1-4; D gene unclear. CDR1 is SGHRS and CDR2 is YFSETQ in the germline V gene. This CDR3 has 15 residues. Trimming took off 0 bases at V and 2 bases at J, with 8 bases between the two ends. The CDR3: CASSLVGFTNEKLFF. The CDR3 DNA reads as TGCGCCAGCAGCTTGGTAGGGTTCACTAATGAAAAACTGTTTTTT. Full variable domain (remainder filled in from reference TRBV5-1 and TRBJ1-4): KAGVTQTPRYLIKTRGQQVTLSCSPISGHRSVSWYQQTPGQGLQFLFEYFSETQRNKGNFPGRFSGRQFSNSRSEMNVSTLELGDSALYLCASSLVGFTNEKLFFGSGTQLSVL.

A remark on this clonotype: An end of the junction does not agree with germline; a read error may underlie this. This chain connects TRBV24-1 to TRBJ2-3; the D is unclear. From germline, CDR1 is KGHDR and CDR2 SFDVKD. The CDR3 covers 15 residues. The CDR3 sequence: CTTSDSLSETDTQYF. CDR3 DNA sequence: TGTACCACCAGTGATTCCTTAAGCGAGACAGATACGCAGTATTTT.

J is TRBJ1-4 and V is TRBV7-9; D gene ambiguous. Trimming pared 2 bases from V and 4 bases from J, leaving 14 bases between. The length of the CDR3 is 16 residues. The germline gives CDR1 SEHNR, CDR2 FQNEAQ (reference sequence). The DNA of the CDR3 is TGTGCCAGCAGCTTATCGAGGCCAAGGTTTAATGAAAAACTGTTTTTT. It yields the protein CASSLSRPRFNEKLFF.

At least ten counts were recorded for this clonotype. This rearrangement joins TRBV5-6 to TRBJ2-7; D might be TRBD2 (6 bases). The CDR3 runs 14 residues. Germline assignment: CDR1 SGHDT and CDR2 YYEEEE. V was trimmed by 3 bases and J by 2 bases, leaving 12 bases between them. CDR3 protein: CASSSLKRAYEQYF. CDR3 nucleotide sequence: TGTGCCAGCAGCTCTCTCAAGCGGGCCTACGAGCAGTACTTC. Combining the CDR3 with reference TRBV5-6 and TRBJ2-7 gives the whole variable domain DAGVTQSPTHLIKTRGQQVTLRCSPKSGHDTVSWYQQALGQGPQFIFQYYEEEERQRGNFPDRFSGHQFPNYSSELNVNALLLGDSALYLCASSSLKRAYEQYFGPGTRLTVT.